These 17 T cell receptor beta chains were all obtained from the same sample, sequenced in a study of blood T cell repertoires in COVID-19. The protocol was immunoSEQ multiplex PCR, while the TCRdb copy is restricted to in-frame clones and leaves out a portion. The data hold 150,000 to 200,000 clones, with around 83% observed a single time. Sequencing used peripheral blood. The source is a human donor in a cohort sampled during active COVID-19.

V usage is TRBV27 and J usage is TRBJ1-2, with D perhaps TRBD1 (5 bases). This CDR3 region has 17 residues. Germline V gene lookup returns CDR1 MNHEY and CDR2 SMNVEV (reference sequence). Trimming pared 4 bases from V and 0 bases from J, leaving 18 bases between. In nucleotides, the CDR3 is TGTGCCAGCAGTTCCACCCGGGACTCACTTACTAACTATGGCTACACCTTC. Translation: CASSSTRDSLTNYGYTF.

This sequence joins TRBV5-4 and TRBJ1-4, with a possible D match to TRBD1 (5 bases). The germline V and J ends were trimmed by 2 bases and 3 bases, with 14 bases remaining between them. CDR1 and CDR2 from the germline V gene are SGHNT and YYREEE (reference sequence). The CDR3 is 16 amino acids. The CDR3 DNA reads as TGTGCCAGCAGCTTAGCAGGGAATCAGGCTAATGAAAAACTGTTTTTT. Translating gives CASSLAGNQANEKLFF.

The chain recombines TRBV7-2 with TRBJ2-3; 9 bases are shared with TRBD2. J lost 5 bases, V lost 1 base, and 16 bases had no gene match. Germline V gene data show CDR1 as SGHTA and CDR2 as FQGNSA. The CDR3 runs 19 residues. CDR3 region: CASSLGPYLAGGRGDTQYF. CDR3 nucleotide sequence: TGTGCCAGCAGCTTAGGGCCCTACCTCGCGGGGGGGCGGGGAGATACGCAGTATTTT.

The chain links TRBV5-1 to TRBJ2-7; 9 nucleotides align to TRBD1. V shed 0 bases, J shed 3 bases, and the junction held 1 base outside the gene matches. This CDR3 has 14 amino acids. Germline CDR1 is SGHRS and CDR2 is YFSETQ. CDR3 residues: CASSLEGQGYEQYF. CDR3 in DNA: TGCGCCAGCAGCTTGGAGGGACAGGGCTACGAGCAGTACTTC.

V usage is TRBV10-3 and J usage is TRBJ1-2; 8 bases match TRBD1. This CDR3 spans 16 amino acids. The junction had 7 bases not matched to a gene; V was cut back by 2 bases and J by 2 bases. Germline V lookup: CDR1 ENHRY, CDR2 SYGVKD. CDR3 sequence (DNA): TGTGCCATCAGTGAGCCCTGGACAGGGAACAACTATGGCTACACCTTC. Amino acid sequence: CAISEPWTGNNYGYTF.

The rearrangement joins TRBV6-5 to TRBJ1-2; 8 nucleotides match TRBD1. This CDR3 contains 14 residues. V shed 6 bases and J 4 bases; nucleotides not matched to a gene: 7. The V gene's germline CDR1 is MNHEY and CDR2 SVGAGI. For the CDR3, the DNA is TGTGCCAGCAGAAACAGGGGGGCCCTCTATGGCTACACCTTC. This sequence encodes CASRNRGALYGYTF.

This clone came up once. V and J are TRBV19 and TRBJ2-6, with 9 bases fitting TRBD1. V gave up 4 bases and J gave up 3 bases; unmatched junction bases: 4. CDR3 length: 16 residues. Per germline, CDR1 LNHDA and CDR2 SQIVND (reference sequence). As DNA, the CDR3 is TGTGCCAGTAGTACCCACAGGGGGCGTGGGGCCAACGTCCTGACTTTC. Amino acid sequence: CASSTHRGRGANVLTF.

The chain carries TRBV6-5 and TRBJ2-7; 13 bases align to TRBD2. The CDR3 totals 15 residues. The germline CDR1 and CDR2 sequences are MNHEY and SVGAGI. After removal of 7 bases from V and 1 base from J, the junction contained 4 bases not matched to a gene. This CDR3 is CASTRTSGSSYEQYF. The CDR3 bases are TGTGCCAGCACCCGGACTAGCGGGAGTTCCTACGAGCAGTACTTC.

The chain has TRBV9 and TRBJ1-5; the match to TRBD1 covers 7 bases. Germline trimming cut 2 bases from V and 7 bases from J; bases unmatched to any gene: 6. The CDR3 has 14 residues. Per germline, CDR1 SGDLS and CDR2 YYNGEE. The CDR3 loop is CASSVTGFGQPQHF. DNA for the CDR3: TGTGCCAGCAGCGTGACAGGGTTTGGCCAGCCCCAGCATTTT. Variable domain in full (rest from reference TRBV9 and TRBJ1-5): DSGVTQTPKHLITATGQRVTLRCSPRSGDLSVYWYQQSLDQGLQFLIQYYNGEERAKGNILERFSAQQFPDLHSELNLSSLELGDSALYFCASSVTGFGQPQHFGDGTRLSIL.

CDR3 DNA: TGTGCCAGCAGGGCCGGGACAGGGGACGGTGAGCAGTTCTTC. Translated: CASRAGTGDGEQFF. The chain combines TRBV2 with TRBJ2-1; TRBD1 matches 10 bases. This CDR3 region has 14 residues. CDR1 and CDR2 from the germline V gene are SNHLY and FYNNEI. V shed 6 bases, J shed 9 bases, and the junction held 8 bases outside the gene matches. Supplemented by reference TRBV2 and TRBJ2-1, the full variable domain reads EPEVTQTPSHQVTQMGQEVILRCVPISNHLYFYWYRQILGQKVEFLVSFYNNEISEKSEIFDDQFSVERPDGSNFTLKIRSTKLEDSAMYFCASRAGTGDGEQFFGPGTRLTVL.

The V and J genes are TRBV7-2 and TRBJ1-5; 7 bases line up with TRBD1. Germline CDR1 SGHTA, CDR2 FQGNSA. This CDR3 has 14 amino acids. After removal of 5 bases from V and 6 bases from J, the junction contained 7 bases not matched to a gene. The CDR3, as DNA: TGTGCCAGCAGCGACAGGGTTACGGTTCAGCCCCAGCATTTT. It codes for CASSDRVTVQPQHF. The full variable domain, with the rest looked up from reference TRBV7-2 and TRBJ1-5, is GAGVSQSPSNKVTEKGKDVELRCDPISGHTALYWYRQSLGQGLEFLIYFQGNSAPDKSGLPSDRFSAERTGGSVSTLTIQRTQQEDSAVYLCASSDRVTVQPQHFGDGTRLSIL.

This sequence joins TRBV7-2 and TRBJ2-7, with D maybe TRBD2 (6 bases). Trimming removed 5 bases from V and 8 bases from J, with 22 bases in between. The CDR3 has 15 amino acids. Germline lookup yields CDR1 SGHTA and CDR2 FQGNSA. This CDR3 reads CASSSPLAGLDQQYF. The DNA for the CDR3 is TGTGCCAGCAGCAGCCCCTTGGCGGGGTTAGACCAGCAGTACTTC.

V and J are TRBV9 and TRBJ2-7, with D maybe TRBD2 (7 bases). V lost 0 bases, J lost 3 bases, and 10 bases lay in between. The CDR3 runs to 14 residues. Looked up from germline, CDR1 is SGDLS and CDR2 is YYNGEE. The CDR3 DNA sequence: TGTGCCAGCAGCGTAGGCGGGGGCCTCTACGAGCAGTACTTC. Its protein product is CASSVGGGLYEQYF.

The rearrangement links TRBV7-3 to TRBJ2-1, with TRBD2 identical over 14 bases. The CDR3 totals 17 residues. The ends lost 1 base at V and 7 bases at J; junction bases unmatched: 6. Germline lookup yields CDR1 SGHTA and CDR2 FQGTGA. The CDR3: CASSLRGTSGRENEQFF. CDR3 bases: TGTGCCAGCAGCTTAAGGGGGACTAGCGGGAGAGAGAATGAGCAGTTCTTC.

This chain links TRBV19 with TRBJ1-3; unclear D gene. The CDR3 runs to 15 residues. With 3 bases removed from V and 0 bases from J, the gap between germline ends came to 9 bases. Germline CDR1 LNHDA, CDR2 SQIVND (reference sequence). The CDR3 is CASSIAGRSGNTIYF. CDR3 coding DNA: TGTGCCAGTAGTATTGCGGGCCGCTCTGGAAACACCATATATTTT.

This chain joins TRBV12-3 or TRBV12-4 and TRBJ2-7; no definite D call. Trimming left V 5 bases short and J 0 bases short, with 8 bases between. CDR3 length: 13 residues. CDR3 nucleotide sequence: TGTGCCAGCAGTCGACAATACTCCTACGAGCAGTACTTC. It is translated as CASSRQYSYEQYF.

This clone showed up just a few times. The chain is built from TRBV19 and TRBJ2-3; 10 bases align to TRBD2. Germline V gene data show CDR1 as LNHDA and CDR2 as SQIVND (reference sequence). The CDR3 has 17 amino acids. The ends lost 6 bases at V and 1 base at J; junction bases unmatched: 10. CDR3 in amino acids: CASSPVPSGGGTDTQYF. The CDR3 DNA is TGTGCCAGTAGCCCCGTCCCTAGCGGGGGAGGCACAGATACGCAGTATTTT.